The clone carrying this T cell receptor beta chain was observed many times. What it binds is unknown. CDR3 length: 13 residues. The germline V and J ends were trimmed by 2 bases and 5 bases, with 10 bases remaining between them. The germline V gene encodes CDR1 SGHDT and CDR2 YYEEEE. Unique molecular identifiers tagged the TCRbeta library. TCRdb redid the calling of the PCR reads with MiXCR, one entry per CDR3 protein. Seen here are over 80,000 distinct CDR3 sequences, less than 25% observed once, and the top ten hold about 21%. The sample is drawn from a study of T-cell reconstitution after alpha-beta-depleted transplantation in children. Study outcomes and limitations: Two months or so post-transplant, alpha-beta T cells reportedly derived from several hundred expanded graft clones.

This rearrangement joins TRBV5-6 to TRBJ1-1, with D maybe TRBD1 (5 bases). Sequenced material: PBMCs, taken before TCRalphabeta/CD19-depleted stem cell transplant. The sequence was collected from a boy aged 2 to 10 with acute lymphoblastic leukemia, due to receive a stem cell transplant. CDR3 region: CASSFGDGTEAFF. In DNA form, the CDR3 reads TGTGCCAGCAGCTTCGGGGACGGTACTGAAGCTTTCTTT.